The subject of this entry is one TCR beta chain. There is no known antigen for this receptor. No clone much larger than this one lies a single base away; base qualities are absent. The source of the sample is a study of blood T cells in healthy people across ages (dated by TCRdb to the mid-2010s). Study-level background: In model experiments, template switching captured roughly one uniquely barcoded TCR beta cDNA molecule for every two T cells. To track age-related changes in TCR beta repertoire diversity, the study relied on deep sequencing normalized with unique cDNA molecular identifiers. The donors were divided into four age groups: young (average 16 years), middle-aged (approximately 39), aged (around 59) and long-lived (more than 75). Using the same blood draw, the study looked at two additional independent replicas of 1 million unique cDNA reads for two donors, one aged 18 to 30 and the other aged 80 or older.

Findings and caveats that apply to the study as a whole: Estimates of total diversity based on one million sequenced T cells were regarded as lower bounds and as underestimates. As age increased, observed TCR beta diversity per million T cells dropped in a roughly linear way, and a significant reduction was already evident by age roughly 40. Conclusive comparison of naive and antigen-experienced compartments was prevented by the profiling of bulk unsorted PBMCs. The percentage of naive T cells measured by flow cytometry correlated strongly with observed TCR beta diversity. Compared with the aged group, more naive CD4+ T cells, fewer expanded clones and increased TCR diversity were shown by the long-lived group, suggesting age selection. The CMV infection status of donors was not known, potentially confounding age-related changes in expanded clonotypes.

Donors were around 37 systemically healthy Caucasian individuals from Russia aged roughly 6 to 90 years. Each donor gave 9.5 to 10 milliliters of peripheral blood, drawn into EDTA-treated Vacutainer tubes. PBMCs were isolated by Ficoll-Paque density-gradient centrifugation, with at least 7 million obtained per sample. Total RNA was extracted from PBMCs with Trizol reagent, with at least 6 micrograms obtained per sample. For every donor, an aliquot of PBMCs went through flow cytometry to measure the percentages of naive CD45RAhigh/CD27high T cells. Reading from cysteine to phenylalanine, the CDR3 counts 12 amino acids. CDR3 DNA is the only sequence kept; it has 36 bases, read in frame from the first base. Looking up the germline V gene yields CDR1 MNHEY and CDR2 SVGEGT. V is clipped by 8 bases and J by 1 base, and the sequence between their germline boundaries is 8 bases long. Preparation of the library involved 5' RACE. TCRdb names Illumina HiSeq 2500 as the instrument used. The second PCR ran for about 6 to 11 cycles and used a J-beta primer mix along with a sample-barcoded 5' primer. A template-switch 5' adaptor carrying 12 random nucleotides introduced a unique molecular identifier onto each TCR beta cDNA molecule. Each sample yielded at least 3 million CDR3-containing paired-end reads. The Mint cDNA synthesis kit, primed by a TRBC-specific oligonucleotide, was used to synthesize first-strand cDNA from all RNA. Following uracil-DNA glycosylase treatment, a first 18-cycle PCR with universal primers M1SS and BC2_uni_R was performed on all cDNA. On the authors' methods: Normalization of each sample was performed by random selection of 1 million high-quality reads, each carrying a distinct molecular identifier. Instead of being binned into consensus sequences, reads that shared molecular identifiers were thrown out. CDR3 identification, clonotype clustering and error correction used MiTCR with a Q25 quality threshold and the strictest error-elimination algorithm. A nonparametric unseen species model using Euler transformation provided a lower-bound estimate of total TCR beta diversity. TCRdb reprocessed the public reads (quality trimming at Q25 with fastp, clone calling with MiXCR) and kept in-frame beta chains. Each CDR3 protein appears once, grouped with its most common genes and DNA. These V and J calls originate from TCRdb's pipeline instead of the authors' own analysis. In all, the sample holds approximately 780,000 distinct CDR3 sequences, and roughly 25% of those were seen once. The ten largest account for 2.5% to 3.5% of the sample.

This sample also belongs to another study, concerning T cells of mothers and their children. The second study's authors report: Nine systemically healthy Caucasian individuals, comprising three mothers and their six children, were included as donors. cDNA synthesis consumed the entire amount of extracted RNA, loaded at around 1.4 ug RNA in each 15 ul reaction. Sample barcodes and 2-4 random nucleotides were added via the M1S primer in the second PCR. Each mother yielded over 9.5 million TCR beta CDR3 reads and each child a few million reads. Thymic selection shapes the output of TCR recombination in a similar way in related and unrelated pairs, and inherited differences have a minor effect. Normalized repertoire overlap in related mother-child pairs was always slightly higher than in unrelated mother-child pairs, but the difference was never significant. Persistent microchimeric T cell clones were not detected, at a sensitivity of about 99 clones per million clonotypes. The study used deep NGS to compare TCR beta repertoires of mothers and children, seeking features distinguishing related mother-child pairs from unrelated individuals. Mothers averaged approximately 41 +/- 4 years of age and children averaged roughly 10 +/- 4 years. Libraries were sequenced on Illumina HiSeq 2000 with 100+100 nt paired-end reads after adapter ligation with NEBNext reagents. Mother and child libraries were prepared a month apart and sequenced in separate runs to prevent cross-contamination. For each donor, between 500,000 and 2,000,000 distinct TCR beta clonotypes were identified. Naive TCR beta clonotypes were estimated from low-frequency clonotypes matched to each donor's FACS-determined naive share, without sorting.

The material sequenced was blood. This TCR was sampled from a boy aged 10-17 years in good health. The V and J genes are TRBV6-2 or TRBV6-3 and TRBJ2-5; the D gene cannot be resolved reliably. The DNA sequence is TGTGCCAGCGGCCCGGCCCAAGAGACCCAGTACTTC. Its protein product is CASGPAQETQYF.